This passage covers 29 T cell receptor beta chains from one sample sequenced in a study of tumor and adjacent non-tumor tissue in lung cancer. TCRbeta libraries were built with three rounds of nested PCR, modified from ARM-PCR. TCRdb called the multiplex PCR reads again in MiXCR, with one record for every CDR3 protein. The data contain 120,000 or so distinct CDR3 sequences, 66% of them singletons. No cell sorting was done before RNA was extracted from the tissue. Sequencing was performed on lung tumor tissue. Receptors were obtained from a man younger than 45 with non-small cell lung cancer.

This sequence joins TRBV29-1 and TRBJ2-2, with TRBD2 matching 8 bases. CDR3 length equals 14 residues. V was clipped by 6 bases and J by 4 bases; unmatched bases: 7. Germline lookup yields CDR1 SQVTM and CDR2 ANQGSEA. CDR3 sequence: CSVGMAGGTGELFF. The DNA of the CDR3 is TGCAGCGTCGGAATGGCGGGAGGCACCGGGGAGCTGTTTTTT.

A remark on this clonotype: A much larger clone differs by one base, so this may be a read error. This rearrangement joins TRBV6-1 to TRBJ2-4; TRBD1 might be the D (6 bases). The CDR3 sequence is 13 residues long. In germline, CDR1 is MNHNS, CDR2 SASEGT. The V and J ends lost 9 bases and 2 bases respectively, with 11 bases between them. The CDR3 region is CARSTGPKNIQYF. The CDR3 region has the DNA TGTGCCAGGAGTACAGGGCCCAAAAACATTCAGTACTTC.

This clonotype has only one observation. One end of the junction varies from germline; a read error may be responsible. The genes are TRBV11-3 and TRBJ2-5; TRBD1 is a possible D gene (6 bases). CDR3 length equals 14 residues. Germline V gene sequence: CDR1 SGHNT, CDR2 YENEEA. This CDR3 is CVSSARTVQETQYF. In DNA, the CDR3 is TGTGTCAGCAGCGCGCGGACAGTCCAAGAGACCCAGTACTTC.

With regard to this clonotype: A much more abundant neighbour one base away suggests this may be a read error. The V call is TRBV12-5, the J call TRBJ2-1; the D gene is possibly TRBD2 (5 bases). The CDR3 extends over 16 amino acids. The germline V gene encodes CDR1 LGHNT and CDR2 FRNRAP. V lost 4 bases and J 2 bases, leaving 15 bases between the germline ends. The CDR3 protein is CASGSVKAGPYNEQFF. CDR3 coding DNA: TGTGCTAGTGGTTCGGTAAAGGCGGGTCCCTACAATGAGCAGTTCTTC.

The chain employs TRBV14 and TRBJ2-1; 11 nucleotides align to TRBD2. The germline V gene encodes CDR1 SGHDN and CDR2 FVKESK. V lost 6 bases and J lost 8; bases outside the gene matches: 12. CDR3 length equals 16 residues. CDR3: CASRSTISGGAHEQFF. The CDR3 DNA reads TGTGCCAGCAGGTCCACCATTAGCGGGGGGGCCCATGAGCAGTTCTTC. Full variable domain (missing parts from reference TRBV14 and TRBJ2-1): EAGVTQFPSHSVIEKGQTVTLRCDPISGHDNLYWYRRVMGKEIKFLLHFVKESKQDESGMPNNRFLAERTGGTYSTLKVQPAELEDSGVYFCASRSTISGGAHEQFFGPGTRLTVL.

Concerning this clonotype itself: This could be a read error, since a much larger clone is one nucleotide away. The chain uses TRBV20-1 and TRBJ2-5; 12 bases map to TRBD2. The V segment lost 0 bases and the J segment 4 bases; nucleotides outside the gene matches: 9. Germline CDR1 is DFQATT and CDR2 is SNEGSKA (reference sequence). The CDR3 runs 17 residues. The CDR3 DNA reads TGCAGTGCTAGAGAACCTAGCGGGAGGGCGGGAAGAGAGACCCAGTACTTC. Translated, it gives CSAREPSGRAGRETQYF.

This clonotype has only a few counts. The CDR3 does not end in the conserved phenylalanine or tryptophan, so this is likely a read error. V usage is TRBV12-3 or TRBV12-4 and J usage is TRBJ2-5; D is unclear. This CDR3 comprises 13 residues. CDR3 nucleotides: TGTGCCAGTAGTTCGTGGGACCAAGAGACCCAGTACTTA. Its protein is CASSSWDQETQYL.

Notes on this clonotype: A read error is possible here, since a much larger clone lies one base away. The chain employs TRBV6-6 and TRBJ1-1; no firm D call. V lost 7 bases, J lost 6 bases, and 24 bases lay in between. CDR1 is MNHNY and CDR2 is SVGAGI in the germline V gene (reference sequence). The CDR3 is 16 amino acids. The chain's CDR3 is CASTHWWVWESAEAFF. The CDR3 region has the DNA TGTGCCAGCACTCACTGGTGGGTGTGGGAGAGCGCTGAAGCTTTCTTT.

With respect to this clonotype: The junction departs from germline at one end; a sequencing error may be responsible. The J gene is TRBJ2-1, the V gene TRBV12-3 or TRBV12-4; possibly TRBD1 for D (5 bases). There are 13 residues in the CDR3. The CDR3 sequence: CARSLLGAHEQFF. DNA of the CDR3: TGTGCCAGAAGTTTGTTAGGGGCGCATGAGCAGTTCTTC.

The V call is TRBV6-1, the J call TRBJ1-1; TRBD1 matches 8 bases. The CDR3 runs 14 residues. The V gene end was trimmed by 10 bases and the J gene end by 3 bases; junction bases not matched to a gene: 10. Germline assignment: CDR1 MNHNS and CDR2 SASEGT. CDR3 sequence (DNA): TGTGCCACCCGGACAGGGTTTACGGACACTGAAGCTTTCTTT. This codes for CATRTGFTDTEAFF.

Concerning this clonotype: As the CDR3 is not closed by the conserved phenylalanine or tryptophan, this likely results from a read error. Because the CDR3's place on the DNA is in doubt, the DNA is left out and the CDR3 is given as listed by TCRdb. CDR3 region: CASCYPRHTS. The rearrangement joins TRBV6-6 to TRBJ1-2; TRBD1 is the table's D call, not checked against the DNA. The CDR3 is 10 amino acids long, termini counted. Germline lookup yields CDR1 MNHNY and CDR2 SVGAGI (reference sequence).

As regards this clonotype: At one end, the junction sequence differs from germline, possibly due to a read error. The chain uses TRBV6-5 and TRBJ1-3; D ambiguous. In germline, CDR1 is MNHEY, CDR2 SVGAGI. This CDR3 region has 16 residues. The CDR3 loop reads CVSSQDWGWVGNTIYF. The CDR3 DNA reads as TGTGTCAGCAGTCAAGATTGGGGTTGGGTTGGAAACACCATATATTTT.

Comment on this clonotype: One end of the junction is discordant with germline, which a read error may explain. CDR3 bases: TGCAGTGCTAGGGATACAGAAGACACTGAAGTTTTCTTT. Translated, it gives CSARDTEDTEVFF. V gene TRBV20-1 combines with J gene TRBJ1-1; the D is unclear. Germline CDR1 DFQATT, CDR2 SNEGSKA (reference sequence). CDR3 length: 13 residues.

This clonotype was recorded many times. The rearrangement links TRBV11-2 to TRBJ2-1, with D tentatively TRBD2 (5 bases). V was pared by 1 base and J by 8 bases, with 6 bases between. This CDR3 region has 12 residues. Germline CDR1 and CDR2: SGHAT and FQNNGV. The CDR3 nucleotides are TGTGCCAGCAGCTTAGGTAGCGATGAGCAGTTCTTC. This codes for CASSLGSDEQFF.

Comments on this clonotype: The junction and the germline gene differ at one end; a read error may be behind it. The rearrangement uses TRBV20-1 and TRBJ2-2, with D tentatively TRBD2 (5 bases). Per the germline V gene, CDR1 is DFQATT and CDR2 is SNEGSKA (reference sequence). This CDR3 contains 12 residues. The CDR3 nucleotides read TGCAGTGCTAGAGATTTCACCGGGGAGCTGTCTTTT. This gives the protein CSARDFTGELSF.

This clonotype was found once. At one end, the junction sequence differs from germline, possibly due to a read error. This chain links TRBV5-3 with TRBJ2-4, with D perhaps matching TRBD2 (5 bases). TRBV5-3 is filed as an ORF, its function uncertain. The CDR3 runs to 18 residues. CDR3 coding DNA: TGTGTCAGAAGCTTGTCTCCCTGGAAGAGAGGGGCCAAAAACATTCAGTACTTC. Protein product: CVRSLSPWKRGAKNIQYF.

On this clonotype itself: Sequence at one end of the junction differs from germline and may be a read error. This chain uses TRBV6-5 with TRBJ2-1; 8 bases map to TRBD2. The CDR3 has 15 residues. Germline V gene lookup returns CDR1 MNHEY and CDR2 SVGAGI. The DNA for the CDR3 is TGTACCAGCAATTGCGACGGGGGGGCCGACAATGAGCAGTTCTTC. Residues: CTSNCDGGADNEQFF.

Concerning this clonotype: This may arise from a read error, as a much more abundant clone is one base away. The chain combines TRBV11-2 with TRBJ1-5, with D perhaps TRBD1 (6 bases). Germline loops: CDR1 SGHAT, CDR2 FQNNGV. The V gene lost 5 bases and the J gene lost 2 bases, with 13 bases spanning the gap. The CDR3 length is 15 residues. The CDR3 bases are TGTGCCAGCAGCCCTACAGGGAATGGCAATCAGCCCCAGCATTTT. This sequence encodes CASSPTGNGNQPQHF.

This clonotype was detected many times. The chain carries TRBV4-2 and TRBJ2-1; 8 positions agree with TRBD2. The ends lost 3 bases at V and 4 bases at J; junction bases unmatched: 8. This CDR3 has 16 residues. CDR1 is LGHNA and CDR2 is YNFKEQ in the germline V gene. The CDR3 loop reads CASSQESGGDYNEQFF. In DNA form, the CDR3 reads TGTGCCAGCAGCCAGGAAAGCGGGGGAGATTACAATGAGCAGTTCTTC.

Turning to this clonotype: A much larger clone sits a single nucleotide away, making a read error possible. This CDR3 is missing its conserved last phenylalanine or tryptophan, likely due to a read error. The chain links TRBV20-1 to TRBJ1-1, with D hard to call. Germline CDR1 and CDR2: DFQATT and SNEGSKA (reference sequence). The CDR3 runs to 11 residues. Trimming removed 5 bases from V and 3 bases from J, with 7 bases in between. CDR3 in DNA: TGCAGTGCTTTCGGGGACACTGAAGCTTTCATT. Protein sequence: CSAFGDTEAFI.

About this clonotype itself: An end of the junction differs from the germline gene, which may be a read error. V is TRBV11-1 and J is TRBJ2-2, with D unclear. Germline loops: CDR1 SGHAT, CDR2 FQDESV (reference sequence). This CDR3 spans 17 amino acids. CDR3 in amino acids: CASSLGLDNANTRELFF. CDR3 coding DNA: TGTGCCAGCAGCTTAGGTTTGGATAATGCGAACACCAGGGAGCTGTTTTTT. Combining the CDR3 with reference TRBV11-1 and TRBJ2-2 gives the whole variable domain EAEVAQSPRYKITEKSQAVAFWCDPISGHATLYWYRQILGQGPELLVQFQDESVVDDSQLPKDRFSAERLKGVDSTLKIQPAELGDSAMYLCASSLGLDNANTRELFFGEGSRLTVL.

This clonotype was detected only a few times. An end of the junction does not agree with germline; a read error may underlie this. This chain uses TRBV11-3 with TRBJ2-1; D is ambiguous. This CDR3 has 14 amino acids. The germline V gene encodes CDR1 SGHNT and CDR2 YENEEA. CDR3 amino acids: CASSLDSGYNEQSF. CDR3 coding DNA: TGTGCCAGCAGTTTAGATTCAGGCTACAATGAGCAGTCCTTC.

Concerning this clonotype itself: This may be a read error: a much more frequent sequence differs by one nucleotide. J is TRBJ2-7 and V is TRBV4-1, with D uncertain. V shed 0 bases and J shed 6 bases, with 15 bases lying between them. Germline values: CDR1 MGHRA, CDR2 YSYEKL. The CDR3 length is 15 residues. The DNA of the CDR3 is TGCGCCAGCAGCCAAGAGTCCGATCCGGGTCGCGAGCAGTACTTC. Translation gives CASSQESDPGREQYF.

A remark on this clonotype: A much more abundant neighbour one base away suggests this may be a read error. The gene calls are TRBV20-1 and TRBJ1-4, with D unclear. CDR3 size: 14 residues. Per germline, CDR1 DFQATT and CDR2 SNEGSKA (reference sequence). The CDR3 loop is CNAREVITNEKLFF. CDR3 coding DNA: TGCAATGCTAGAGAGGTCATCACTAATGAAAAACTGTTTTTT.

This clonotype was recorded a few times. This may stem from a read error, because a much larger clone lies one nucleotide away. This chain joins TRBV11-2 and TRBJ2-5, with TRBD1 matching 7 bases. Germline V gene sequence: CDR1 SGHAT, CDR2 FQNNGV. The CDR3 sequence is 16 residues long. The CDR3 sequence: CTSSHPRDSGPGTQYF. The DNA for the CDR3 is TGTACCAGCAGCCACCCCCGGGACAGTGGGCCGGGGACCCAGTACTTC.

This clonotype was found a few times. This clone may be a read error of a much larger clone one base away. The missing conserved phenylalanine or tryptophan at the end of this CDR3 makes a read error likely. The chain recombines TRBV29-1 with TRBJ1-1, with D perhaps matching TRBD1 (5 bases). The germline CDR1 and CDR2 sequences are SQVTM and ANQGSEA. This CDR3 contains 11 residues. The CDR3 DNA is TGCGGAGGGGACGGCGGGACTGAAGCTTTCCTT. Protein: CGGDGGTEAFL.

This clonotype was observed many times. The V gene is TRBV6-5, the J gene TRBJ2-7; the D is unclear. V was shortened by 0 bases and J by 4 bases, with 4 bases between the two germline ends. Germline CDR1 and CDR2: MNHEY and SVGAGI. This CDR3 has 12 amino acids. The CDR3 is CASSYSPYEQYF. The CDR3 nucleotides are TGTGCCAGCAGTTACTCTCCTTACGAGCAGTACTTC.

This clonotype was observed a few times. A much bigger clone sits one base away, suggesting this may be a read error. The gene calls are TRBV29-1 and TRBJ2-1; TRBD2 is a possible D gene (5 bases). Germline CDR1 is SQVTM and CDR2 is ANQGSEA. There are 11 residues in the CDR3. CDR3: CGVRTVNEQFF. The CDR3 nucleotides are TGCGGCGTGCGGACTGTCAATGAGCAGTTCTTC.

This clonotype occurred once. Germline and junction disagree at one end, which may indicate a read error. The chain uses TRBV4-1 and TRBJ2-5, with TRBD2 as a possible D gene (5 bases). The CDR3 extends over 15 amino acids. Germline V gives CDR1 MGHRA, CDR2 YSYEKL. The CDR3 sequence is CTSSQDRDEEETQYF. The CDR3 nucleotides are TGCACCAGCAGCCAAGATCGGGATGAGGAAGAGACACAGTACTTC.